This entry lists 19 T cell receptor beta chains sequenced from one sample in a study of blood T cells in healthy people across ages. A second roughly 7 to 12 cycle PCR used barcoded and J-beta primers. Each CDR3 protein gets one entry after TCRdb re-called the 5' RACE reads with MiXCR. This table holds just over 800,000 distinct CDR3 sequences, around 62% found once. Material for sequencing was blood. These receptors all stem from a man aged 25-45 years in good health.

The chain couples TRBV29-1 to TRBJ2-1; D may match TRBD1 or TRBD2 (5 bases each). V gave up 1 base and J gave up 9 bases, with 16 bases separating them. Germline V gene sequence: CDR1 SQVTM, CDR2 ANQGSEA. The CDR3 consists of 14 residues. CDR3 region: CSVEGGSLVREQFF. CDR3 bases: TGCAGCGTTGAAGGGGGGTCCCTCGTCCGTGAGCAGTTCTTC.

The chain has TRBV9 and TRBJ2-3; D might be TRBD1 (5 bases). Germline V gene lookup returns CDR1 SGDLS and CDR2 YYNGEE. The CDR3 has 15 amino acids. Trimming left V 1 base short and J 0 bases short, with 9 bases between. This CDR3 is CASSVQGSSTDTQYF. CDR3 sequence (DNA): TGTGCCAGCAGCGTACAGGGCTCCAGCACAGATACGCAGTATTTT.

The rearrangement joins TRBV12-3 or TRBV12-4 to TRBJ2-7; 10 nucleotides match TRBD1. The CDR3 is 15 residues long. J gave up 3 bases and V 2 bases, and 4 bases lay outside the gene matches. CDR3 DNA: TGTGCCAGCAGTTTAAGCTGGACAGGGGGCTACGAGCAGTACTTC. It is translated as CASSLSWTGGYEQYF.

This clonotype was seen only a few times. The rearrangement links TRBV7-2 to TRBJ2-7; 7 nucleotides align to TRBD2. Trimming removed 6 bases from V and 6 bases from J; junction bases left unmatched: 11. CDR3 size: 14 residues. The germline gives CDR1 SGHTA, CDR2 FQGNSA. The CDR3 sequence is CASRLNHGTTEQYF. The CDR3 DNA sequence: TGTGCCAGCAGACTTAATCACGGGACTACCGAGCAGTACTTC.

CDR3 in amino acids: CASSSGGSAYNEQFF. CDR3 DNA: TGTGCCAGCTCGTCGGGCGGGTCTGCCTACAATGAGCAGTTCTTC. The rearrangement links TRBV27 to TRBJ2-1; possibly TRBD2 for D (5 bases). The ends were cut back, 8 bases at V and 2 bases at J, with 16 bases in the middle. The V gene's germline CDR1 is MNHEY and CDR2 SMNVEV (reference sequence). CDR3 size: 15 residues.

The chain links TRBV5-1 to TRBJ2-4; 8 nucleotides align to TRBD1. Germline-derived CDR1 and CDR2 are SGHRS and YFSETQ. V shed 4 bases, J shed 10 bases, and the junction held 10 bases outside the gene matches. The CDR3 extends over 14 amino acids. CDR3 protein: CASSQDREVGIQYF. CDR3 coding DNA: TGCGCCAGCAGCCAGGACAGGGAGGTGGGGATTCAGTACTTC.

In DNA, the CDR3 is TGCAGTGCTAGGTGGGGGAGAGCCTACGAGCAGTACTTC. This translates into CSARWGRAYEQYF. The rearrangement joins TRBV20-1 to TRBJ2-7; tentatively, D is TRBD1 or TRBD2 (5 bases each). The ends were cut back, 3 bases at V and 2 bases at J, with 11 bases in the middle. Germline V gene data show CDR1 as DFQATT and CDR2 as SNEGSKA (reference sequence). The CDR3 covers 13 residues.

This chain uses TRBV14 with TRBJ1-1, with D unresolved. Trimming removed 0 bases from V and 2 bases from J, with 10 bases in between. The CDR3 has 15 amino acids. The germline CDR1 and CDR2 sequences are SGHDN and FVKESK. DNA for the CDR3: TGTGCCAGCAGCCAAGATAGACACCTAAACACTGAAGCTTTCTTT. It translates to CASSQDRHLNTEAFF.

Of note for this clonotype: Germline and junction disagree at one end, which may indicate a read error. The rearrangement uses TRBV6-6 and TRBJ2-1; D is perhaps TRBD2 (7 bases). Germline-derived CDR1 and CDR2 are MNHNY and SVGAGI (reference sequence). CDR3 size: 17 residues. CDR3 amino acids: CASSYHMTRGAGNEQFF. CDR3 DNA sequence: TGTGCCAGTAGTTACCACATGACCCGGGGGGCCGGGAATGAGCAGTTCTTC.

The chain employs TRBV3-1 and TRBJ2-3; no reliable D call. Deletions cut 0 bases from V and 14 bases from J, with 12 bases between. In germline, CDR1 is LGHDT, CDR2 YNNKEL (reference sequence). The CDR3 is 12 residues long. CDR3 in amino acids: CASSQDSSVLYF. CDR3 sequence (DNA): TGTGCCAGCAGCCAAGATTCGAGCGTGTTGTATTTT.

The chain is built from TRBV20-1 and TRBJ2-1, with D unresolved. Trimming removed 1 base from V and 4 bases from J, with 11 bases in between. The CDR3 has 14 amino acids. Per the germline V gene, CDR1 is DFQATT and CDR2 is SNEGSKA (reference sequence). CDR3: CSARVALGYNEQFF. The CDR3 region has the DNA TGCAGTGCTAGAGTGGCCCTAGGGTACAATGAGCAGTTCTTC.

The chain recombines TRBV10-3 with TRBJ1-6, with D uncertain. The germline V gene encodes CDR1 ENHRY and CDR2 SYGVKD. The CDR3 covers 13 residues. V lost 3 bases to trimming and J lost 9 bases, with 9 bases between them. CDR3 protein: CAISDDTISPLHF. In DNA form, the CDR3 reads TGTGCCATCAGTGACGATACAATTTCACCCCTCCACTTT.

This clonotype appeared a few times. This chain uses TRBV10-3 with TRBJ2-3; D not resolved. The CDR3 sequence is 14 residues long. V dropped 10 bases and J dropped 1 base, with 15 bases sitting between them. Germline values: CDR1 ENHRY, CDR2 SYGVKD. CDR3 residues: CATRQRVGTDTQYF. DNA of the CDR3: TGTGCCACCCGCCAAAGGGTAGGCACAGATACGCAGTATTTT.

V and J are TRBV4-3 and TRBJ2-1, with a weak D call TRBD1 (5 bases). The DNA end is more similar to TRBJ2-7, so the J call may be wrong. Looked up from germline, CDR1 is LGHNA and CDR2 is YSLEER. The CDR3 length is 16 residues. The CDR3 protein is CASSPGHTIDPYEQYF. The CDR3, as DNA: TGCGCCAGCAGCCCCGGACACACAATTGATCCCTACGAGCAGTACTTC.

CDR3 protein: CASTTGQGNSYEQYF. DNA for the CDR3: TGTGCCAGCACTACCGGACAGGGAAACTCCTACGAGCAGTACTTC. This chain uses TRBV6-2 or TRBV6-3 with TRBJ2-5; 8 bases map to TRBD1. The J call is doubtful: the DNA matches TRBJ2-7 better. Germline V gene lookup returns CDR1 MNHEY and CDR2 SVGEGT. The CDR3 is made up of 15 amino acids.

The V gene is TRBV30, the J gene TRBJ2-2, with a tentative D call TRBD1 (6 bases). Looked up from germline, CDR1 is GTSNPN and CDR2 is SVGIG (reference sequence). V lost 5 bases and J 1 base, leaving 8 bases between the germline ends. CDR3 length equals 13 residues. CDR3 coding DNA: TGTGCCTGGGGGGGACAGAACACCGGGGAGCTGTTTTTT. This sequence encodes CAWGGQNTGELFF.

The rearrangement joins TRBV12-3 or TRBV12-4 to TRBJ2-7, with 8 bases aligning to TRBD1. The length of the CDR3 is 14 residues. J was trimmed by 1 base and V by 6 bases; bases with no gene match: 5. In DNA, the CDR3 is TGTGCCAGCAGCGGGACAGGTAAATCCTACGAGCAGTACTTC. This translates into CASSGTGKSYEQYF.

This clonotype has a single count. This sequence joins TRBV7-2 and TRBJ1-1, with D unresolved. The V end lost 5 bases, the J end lost 7 bases, and 14 bases lay between the germline ends. This CDR3 spans 13 amino acids. The germline CDR1 and CDR2 sequences are SGHTA and FQGNSA. The DNA of the CDR3 is TGTGCCAGCAGCCCTCAGACAAGTCGTGAAGCTTTCTTT. It is translated as CASSPQTSREAFF.

The CDR3 spells CSGGLGGAGYEQYF. CDR3 DNA: TGCAGTGGGGGGCTCGGGGGCGCCGGTTACGAGCAGTACTTC. The gene calls are TRBV20-1 and TRBJ2-7; D may match TRBD1 or TRBD2 (6 bases each). Germline V lookup: CDR1 DFQATT, CDR2 SNEGSKA (reference sequence). Deletions cut 7 bases from V and 4 bases from J, with 20 bases between. This CDR3 is built from 14 residues.